This T cell receptor beta chain was identified in a study of OX40 agonist ivuxolimab in advanced cancers. Background on the study: A diagnosis of hepatocellular carcinoma, melanoma, renal cell or head and neck cancer was present in dose-escalation patients.

This clone has only one observation. Using immunoSEQ multiplex PCR, the repertoire was profiled, and TCRdb retains in-frame clones only, with some absent. The sample has some 86,000 clones; around 90% are singletons. Specimen: CD4+ or CD8+ T cells sorted from blood, collected in a trial of the OX40 agonist ivuxolimab. The clonotype comes from an adult with an advanced solid tumor such as melanoma, head and neck, liver or kidney cancer.

The DNA of the CDR3 is TGTGCCAGCAGCCCTGACAGGGGGCCGGATTCACCCCTCCACTTT. This codes for CASSPDRGPDSPLHF. This rearrangement joins TRBV11-1 to TRBJ1-6; TRBD1 matches 10 bases. The CDR3 contains 15 residues. The germline gives CDR1 SGHAT, CDR2 FQDESV (reference sequence). V lost 5 bases, J lost 8 bases, and 6 bases stayed unmatched.